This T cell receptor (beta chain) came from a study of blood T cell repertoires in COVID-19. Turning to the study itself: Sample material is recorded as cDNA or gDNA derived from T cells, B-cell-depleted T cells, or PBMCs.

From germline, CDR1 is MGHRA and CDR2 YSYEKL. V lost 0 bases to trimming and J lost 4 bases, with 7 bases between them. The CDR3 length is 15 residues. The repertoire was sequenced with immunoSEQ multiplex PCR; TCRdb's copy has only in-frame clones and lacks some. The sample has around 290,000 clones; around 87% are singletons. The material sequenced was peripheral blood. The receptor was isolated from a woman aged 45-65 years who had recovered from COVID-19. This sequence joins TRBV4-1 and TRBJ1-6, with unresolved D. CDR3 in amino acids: CASSQEPQYNSPLHF. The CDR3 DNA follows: TGCGCCAGCAGCCAAGAGCCACAGTATAATTCACCCCTCCACTTT.